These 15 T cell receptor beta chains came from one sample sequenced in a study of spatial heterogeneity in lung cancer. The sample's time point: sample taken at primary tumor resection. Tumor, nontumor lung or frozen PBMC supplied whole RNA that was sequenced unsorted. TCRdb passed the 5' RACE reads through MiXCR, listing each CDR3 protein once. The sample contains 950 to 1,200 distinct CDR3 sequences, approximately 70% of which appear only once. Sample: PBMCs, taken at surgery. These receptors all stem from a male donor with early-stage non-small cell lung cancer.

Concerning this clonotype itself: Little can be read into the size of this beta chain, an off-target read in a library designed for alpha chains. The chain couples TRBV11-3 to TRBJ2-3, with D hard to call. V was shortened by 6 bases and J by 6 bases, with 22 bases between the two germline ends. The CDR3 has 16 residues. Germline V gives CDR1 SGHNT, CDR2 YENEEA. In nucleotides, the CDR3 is TGTGCCAGCAGATCGACCGACCTCTCAAAGAGGGATACGCAGTATTTT. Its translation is CASRSTDLSKRDTQYF.

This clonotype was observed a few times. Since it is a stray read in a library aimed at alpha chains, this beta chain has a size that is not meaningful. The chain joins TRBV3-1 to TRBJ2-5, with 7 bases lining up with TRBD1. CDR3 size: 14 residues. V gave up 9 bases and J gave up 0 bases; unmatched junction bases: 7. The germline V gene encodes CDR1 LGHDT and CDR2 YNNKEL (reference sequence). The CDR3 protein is CASTGTAYQETQYF. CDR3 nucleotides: TGTGCCAGTACCGGGACAGCTTACCAAGAGACCCAGTACTTC.

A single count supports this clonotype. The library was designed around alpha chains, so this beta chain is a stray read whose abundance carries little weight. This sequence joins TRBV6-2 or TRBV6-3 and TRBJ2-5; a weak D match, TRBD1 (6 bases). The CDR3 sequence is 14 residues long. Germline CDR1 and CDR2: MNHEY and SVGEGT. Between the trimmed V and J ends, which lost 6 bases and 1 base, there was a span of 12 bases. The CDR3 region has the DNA TGTGCCAGCAGCCGAACAGGGATCCAAGAGACCCAGTACTTC. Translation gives CASSRTGIQETQYF.

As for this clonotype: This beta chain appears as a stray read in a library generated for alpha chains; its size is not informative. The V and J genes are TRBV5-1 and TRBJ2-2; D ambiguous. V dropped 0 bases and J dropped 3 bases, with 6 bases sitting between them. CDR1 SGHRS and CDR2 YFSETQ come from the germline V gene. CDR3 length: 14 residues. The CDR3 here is CASSLGPDTGELFF. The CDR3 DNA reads TGCGCCAGCAGCTTGGGGCCTGACACCGGGGAGCTGTTTTTT.

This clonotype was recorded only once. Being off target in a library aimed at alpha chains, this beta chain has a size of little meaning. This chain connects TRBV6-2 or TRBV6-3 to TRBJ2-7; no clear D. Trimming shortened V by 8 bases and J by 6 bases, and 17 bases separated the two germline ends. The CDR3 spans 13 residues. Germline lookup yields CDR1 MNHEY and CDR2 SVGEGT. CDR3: CASGLVGIGEQYF. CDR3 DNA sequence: TGTGCCAGCGGTCTGGTGGGCATCGGCGAGCAGTACTTC.

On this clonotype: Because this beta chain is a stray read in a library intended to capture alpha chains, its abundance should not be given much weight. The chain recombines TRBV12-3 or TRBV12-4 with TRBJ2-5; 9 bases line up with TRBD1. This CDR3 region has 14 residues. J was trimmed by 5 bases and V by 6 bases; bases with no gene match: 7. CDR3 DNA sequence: TGTGCCAGCAGGTTCCGGGACAGGGACGAGACCCAGTACTTC. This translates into CASRFRDRDETQYF.

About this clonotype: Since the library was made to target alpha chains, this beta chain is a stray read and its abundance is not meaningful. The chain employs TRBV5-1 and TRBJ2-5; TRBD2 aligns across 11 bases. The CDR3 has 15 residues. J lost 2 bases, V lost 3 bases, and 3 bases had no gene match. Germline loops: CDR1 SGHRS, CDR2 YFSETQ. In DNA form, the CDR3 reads TGCGCCAGCAGCTCTAGCGGGGGGTCGCAAGAGACCCAGTACTTC. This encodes CASSSSGGSQETQYF.

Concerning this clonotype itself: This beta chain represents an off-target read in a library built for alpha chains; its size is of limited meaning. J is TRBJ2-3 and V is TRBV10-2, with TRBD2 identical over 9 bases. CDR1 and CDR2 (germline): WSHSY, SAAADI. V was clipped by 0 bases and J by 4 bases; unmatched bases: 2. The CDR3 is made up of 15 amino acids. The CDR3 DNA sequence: TGCGCCAGCAGTGAGTCAGGGACTAGCCCAGATACGCAGTATTTT. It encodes CASSESGTSPDTQYF.

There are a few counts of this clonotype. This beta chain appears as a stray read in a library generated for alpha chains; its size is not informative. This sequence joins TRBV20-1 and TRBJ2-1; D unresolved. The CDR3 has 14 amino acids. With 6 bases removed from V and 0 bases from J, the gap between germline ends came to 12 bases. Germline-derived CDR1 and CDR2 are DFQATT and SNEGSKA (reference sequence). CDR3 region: CSARLAGSYNEQFF. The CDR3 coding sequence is TGCAGTGCCCGATTAGCTGGCTCCTACAATGAGCAGTTCTTC.

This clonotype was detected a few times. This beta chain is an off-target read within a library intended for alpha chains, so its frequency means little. Written as DNA, the CDR3 is TGTGCCAGCACCCAACCGGGACTAGCTTCGATCGAGCAGTACTTC. Translating it yields CASTQPGLASIEQYF. The rearrangement uses TRBV28 and TRBJ2-7; 9 bases line up with TRBD2. V gave up 7 bases and J gave up 6 bases; unmatched junction bases: 13. CDR1 MDHEN and CDR2 SYDVKM come from the germline V gene. The CDR3 is 15 residues long.

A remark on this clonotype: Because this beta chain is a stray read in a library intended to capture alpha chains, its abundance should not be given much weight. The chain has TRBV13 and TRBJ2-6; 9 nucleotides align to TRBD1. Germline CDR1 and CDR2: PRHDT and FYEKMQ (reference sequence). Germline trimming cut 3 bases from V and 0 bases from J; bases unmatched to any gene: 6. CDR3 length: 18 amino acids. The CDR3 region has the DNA TGTGCCAGCAGCTTTGAGGACAGGGGCGTCTCTGGGGCCAACGTCCTGACTTTC. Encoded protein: CASSFEDRGVSGANVLTF.

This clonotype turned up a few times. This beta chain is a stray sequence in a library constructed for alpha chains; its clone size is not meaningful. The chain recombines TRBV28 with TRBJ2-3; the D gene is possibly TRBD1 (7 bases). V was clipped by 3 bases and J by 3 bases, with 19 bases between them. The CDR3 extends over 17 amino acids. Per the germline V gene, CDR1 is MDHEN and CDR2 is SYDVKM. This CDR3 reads CASSLYQHRGGTDTQYF. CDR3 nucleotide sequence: TGTGCCAGCAGTTTGTACCAACACAGGGGAGGAACAGATACGCAGTATTTT.

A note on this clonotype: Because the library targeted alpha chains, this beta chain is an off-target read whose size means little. The CDR3: CSAGGTGATDTQYF. CDR3 nucleotide sequence: TGCAGCGCGGGAGGGACAGGGGCGACAGATACGCAGTATTTT. The rearrangement links TRBV29-1 to TRBJ2-3; TRBD1 matches at 10 bases. J gave up 3 bases and V 7 bases, and 7 bases lay outside the gene matches. This CDR3 is built from 14 residues. Germline V CDR1 and CDR2: SQVTM, ANQGSEA.

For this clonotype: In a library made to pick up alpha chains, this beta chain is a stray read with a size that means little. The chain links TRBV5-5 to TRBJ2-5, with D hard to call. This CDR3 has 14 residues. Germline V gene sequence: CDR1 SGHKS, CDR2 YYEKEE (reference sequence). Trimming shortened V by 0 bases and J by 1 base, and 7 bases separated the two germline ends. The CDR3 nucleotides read TGTGCCAGCAGCTTGGGATGGGCCCAAGAGACCCAGTACTTC. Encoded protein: CASSLGWAQETQYF.

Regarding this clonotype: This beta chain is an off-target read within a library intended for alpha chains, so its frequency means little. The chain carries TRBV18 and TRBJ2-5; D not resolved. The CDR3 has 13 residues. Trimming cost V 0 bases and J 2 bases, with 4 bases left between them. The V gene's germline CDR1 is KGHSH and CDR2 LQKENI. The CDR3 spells CASSPPHQETQYF. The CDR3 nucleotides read TGTGCCAGCTCACCACCCCATCAAGAGACCCAGTACTTC.